The present T cell receptor beta chain was sequenced within a study of low-dose radiotherapy and immunotherapy resistance in tumors. In the study overall: At a dose of 200 mg/m2, intravenous cyclophosphamide was given every two weeks, one day before radiation and immunotherapy.

The germline V and J ends were trimmed by 8 bases and 3 bases, with 19 bases remaining between them. The CDR3 sequence is 14 residues long. The germline CDR1 and CDR2 sequences are DFQATT and SNEGSKA (reference sequence). This clonotype appeared a few times. As to time point: after trial treatment. Treatment specified: LDRT plus nivolumab, ipilimumab, low-dose cyclophosphamide and aspirin (RACIN trial). Primers targeting TRAV and TRBV primed first-strand cDNA, covering alpha and beta chains. Using a constant-region primer together with a V-primer adapter, TCRs were subjected to 20 PCR cycles of amplification. mRNA that had been isolated underwent amplification through in vitro transcription. From the reads, TCRdb called clonotypes with MiXCR, one entry per CDR3 protein. This sample has about 91,000 distinct CDR3 sequences, with 20% to 25% found just once.

Sequencing used PBMCs, obtained after low-dose radiotherapy plus immunotherapy. This clonotype originated in a female donor with ovarian cancer. This chain joins TRBV20-1 and TRBJ1-2, with D possibly matching TRBD1 (5 bases). CDR3 sequence reads: CSPLAAGRDYGYTF. CDR3 DNA: TGCAGTCCTCTCGCGGCAGGGCGGGACTATGGCTACACCTTC.